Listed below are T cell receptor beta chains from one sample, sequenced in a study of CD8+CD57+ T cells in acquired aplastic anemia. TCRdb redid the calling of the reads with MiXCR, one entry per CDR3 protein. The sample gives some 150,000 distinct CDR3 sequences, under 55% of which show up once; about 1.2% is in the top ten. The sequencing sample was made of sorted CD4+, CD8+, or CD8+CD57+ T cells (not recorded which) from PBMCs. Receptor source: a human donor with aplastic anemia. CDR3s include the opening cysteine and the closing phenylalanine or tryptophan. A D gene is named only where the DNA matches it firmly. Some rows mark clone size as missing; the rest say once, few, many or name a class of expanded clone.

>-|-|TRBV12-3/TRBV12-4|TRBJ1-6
TGTGCCAGCAGTTTATCGGGAGCCGTAAATTCACCCCTCCACTTT
CASSLSGAVNSPLHF
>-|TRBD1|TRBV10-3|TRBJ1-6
TGTGCCATCAGGGGGGGACAGGGAAATTCACCCCTCCACTTT
CAIRGGQGNSPLHF
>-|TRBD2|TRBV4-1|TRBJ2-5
TGCGCCAGCAGCTCCCTTCGCGGGGGGCGAGGAGAGACCCAGTACTTC
CASSSLRGGRGETQYF
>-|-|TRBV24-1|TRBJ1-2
TGTGCCACCAGTTCGGGGTCCCCATATGGCTACGCCTTC
CATSSGSPYGYAF
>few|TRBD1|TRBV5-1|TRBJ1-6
TGCGCCAGCGGAAGGACAGGGGATTCACCCCTCCACTTT
CASGRTGDSPLHF
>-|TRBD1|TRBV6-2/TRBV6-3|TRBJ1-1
TGTGCCAGCAGTTACATCCCTGGACAGGGCAGAGTGAACACTGAAGCTTTCTTT
CASSYIPGQGRVNTEAFF
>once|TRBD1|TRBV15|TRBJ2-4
TGTGCCACCGGCAGTGACAGGGGGCCTAGCACTCAGTACTTC
CATGSDRGPSTQYF
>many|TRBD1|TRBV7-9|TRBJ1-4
TGTGCCAGCAGCCGCTCCGGGACAGGAAAAAAGAATGAAAAACTGTTTTTT
CASSRSGTGKKNEKLFF
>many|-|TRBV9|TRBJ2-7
TGTGCCAGCAGCGTAGGAGTCGGGGCTATAGGCGAGCAGTACTTC
CASSVGVGAIGEQYF
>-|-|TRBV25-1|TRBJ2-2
TGTGCCAGCAGCTTAGGGCATAACACCGGGGAGCTGTTTTTT
CASSLGHNTGELFF
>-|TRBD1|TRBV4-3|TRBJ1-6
TGCGCCAGCAGCGAAAACCCGGGACAGGGTTCATCACCCCTCCACTTT
CASSENPGQGSSPLHF
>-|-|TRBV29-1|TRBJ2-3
TGCAGCGTTGGAGGGTGGCGGGAAAGAAGCCGCACAGATACGCAGTATTTT
CSVGGWRERSRTDTQYF
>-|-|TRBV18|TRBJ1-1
TGTGCCAGCCAAAGGGAGGGACTCAAGAACACTGAAGCTTTCTTT
CASQREGLKNTEAFF
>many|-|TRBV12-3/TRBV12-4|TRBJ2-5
TGTGCCAGCACTAAAATGGGGGCGGTAGAGACCCAGTACTTC
CASTKMGAVETQYF
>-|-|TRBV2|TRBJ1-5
TGTGCCAGCAGTGCTGCGGGCAATCAGCCCCAGCATTTT
CASSAAGNQPQHF
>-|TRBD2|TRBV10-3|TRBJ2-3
TGTGCCATCAGTGAGTCGACGGGACTAGCGTCGGGAGATACGCAGTATTTT
CAISESTGLASGDTQYF
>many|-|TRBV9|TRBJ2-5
TGTGCCAGCAGCGTAACAGGGTGGCAAGAGACCCAGTACTTC
CASSVTGWQETQYF